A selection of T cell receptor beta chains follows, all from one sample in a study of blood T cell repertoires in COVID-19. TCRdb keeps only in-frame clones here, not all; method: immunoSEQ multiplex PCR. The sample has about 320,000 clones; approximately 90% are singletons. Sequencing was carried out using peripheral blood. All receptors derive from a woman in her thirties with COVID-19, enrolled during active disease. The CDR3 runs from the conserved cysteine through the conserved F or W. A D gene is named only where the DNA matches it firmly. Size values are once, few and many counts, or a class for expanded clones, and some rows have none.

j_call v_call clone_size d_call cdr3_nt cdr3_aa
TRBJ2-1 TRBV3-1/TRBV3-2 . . TGTGCCAGCAGCCGATCGACAGTCAATGAGCAGTTCTTC CASSRSTVNEQFF
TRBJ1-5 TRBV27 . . TGTGCCAGCGGCCTAGAAAGCAATCAGCCCCAGCATTTT CASGLESNQPQHF
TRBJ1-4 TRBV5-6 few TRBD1 TGTGCCAGCAGCCCCGACAGGGGGAATGAAAAACTGTTTTTT CASSPDRGNEKLFF
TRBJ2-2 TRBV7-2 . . TGTGCCAGCAGCTCCTACCTAAGCGTAAACACCGGGGAGCTGTTTTTT CASSSYLSVNTGELFF
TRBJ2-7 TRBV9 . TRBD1 TGTGCCAGCAGCGTAGGACAGGGGGTTTCCTACGAGCAGTACTTC CASSVGQGVSYEQYF
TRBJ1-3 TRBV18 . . TGTGCCAGCTCATCGGTCCCAAATTCTGGAAACACCATATATTTT CASSSVPNSGNTIYF
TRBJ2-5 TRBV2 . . TGTGCCAGCAACGATCTCCAGGGTCGAGAGACCCAGTACTTC CASNDLQGRETQYF
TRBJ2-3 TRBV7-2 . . TGTGCCAGCAGCCGGGGGACTAGCACAGATACGCAGTATTTT CASSRGTSTDTQYF
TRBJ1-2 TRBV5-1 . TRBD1 TGCGCCAGCAGCTTGGGACAGGGGAGTGGCTACACCTTC CASSLGQGSGYTF
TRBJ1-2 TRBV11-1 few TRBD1 TGTGCCAGCAGCTCGGGACAGAACTATGGCTACACCTTC CASSSGQNYGYTF
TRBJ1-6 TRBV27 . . TGTGCCAGCAGCTTAACCTCCTTGGGGCGCGGGACACCCCTCCACTTT CASSLTSLGRGTPLHF
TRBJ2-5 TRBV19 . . TGTGCCAGTAGTATAGGGCGACAGGTACGGAACCAAGAGACCCAGTACTTC CASSIGRQVRNQETQYF
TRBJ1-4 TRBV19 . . TGTGCCAGTAGTATAGAGGATAACAGGATAAATGAAAAACTGTTTTTT CASSIEDNRINEKLFF
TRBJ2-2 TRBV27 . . TGTGCCAGCAGGCGAGGAACATCGAACACCGGGGAGCTGTTTTTT CASRRGTSNTGELFF
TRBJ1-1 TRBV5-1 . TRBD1 TGCGCCAGCAGCCCCAATCCACAGGGGCGATTGAACACTGAAGCTTTCTTT CASSPNPQGRLNTEAFF
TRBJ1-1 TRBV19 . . TGTGCCAGTATGGTAGGGGTGAACACTGAAGCTTTCTTT CASMVGVNTEAFF
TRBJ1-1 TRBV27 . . TGTGCCAGCAGTTTAGGCGTGAGGACTGAAGCTTTCTTT CASSLGVRTEAFF
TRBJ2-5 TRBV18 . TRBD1 TGTGCCAGCTCACCGTACACAGGGGAAGAGACCCAGTACTTC CASSPYTGEETQYF
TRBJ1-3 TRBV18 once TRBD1 TGTGCCAGCTCAGCCGGACAGGGGGCGAACACCATATATTTT CASSAGQGANTIYF